This T cell receptor (beta chain) was retrieved from a study of T cell clonality in common variable immunodeficiency. Both groups were predominantly of Caucasian heritage. Sequencing input was equivalent genomic DNA from CVID and controls. Profiled with immunoSEQ multiplex PCR; TCRdb holds only in-frame clones, not every one. Listed for the sample are more than 35,000 clones, none seen a single time. V was pared by 6 bases and J by 0 bases, with 5 bases of the junction left unmatched. CDR3 length: 14 residues. Germline CDR1 reads ENHRY; CDR2 reads SYGVKD. Study conclusions and caveats: CVID subjects shared fewer TCRbeta clones than healthy controls did. The cause of increased CVID clonality remains unclear without subpopulation sequencing.

This clone was counted ten times or more. The antigen remains unidentified. The read falls 3 residues short of the CDR3 end, and the missing part is taken from the germline J gene. Sequences were obtained from peripheral blood mononuclear cells. The clonotype was recovered from a person between 18 and 69 years old in good health. V gene TRBV10-3 combines with J gene TRBJ2-7; 7 nucleotides agree with TRBD1. The DNA read from the CDR3 is TGTGCCATCAGGACCGGGACAGACTCCTACGAG. Translating it yields CAIRTGTDSYE. The CDR3, in full, reads CAIRTGTDSYEQYF.